This T cell receptor (beta chain) emerged from a study of CD8 T cells in ankylosing spondylitis. Notes on the study in general: Disease-linked clones were reportedly significantly enriched in matched ankylosing spondylitis synovial fluid. Characteristic, it appeared, of ankylosing spondylitis blood was a TCR beta motif of several highly homologous variants.

TCRdb used MiXCR to reprocess the 5' RACE reads, holding one entry per CDR3 protein. Here the sample spans around 770,000 distinct CDR3 sequences, 10% to 15% being singletons. Of note for this clonotype: Its antigen remains unidentified.

V was clipped by 4 bases and J by 5 bases, with 16 bases between them. Germline V gene sequence: CDR1 SGHKS, CDR2 YYEKEE (reference sequence). The CDR3 sequence is 14 residues long. The rearrangement links TRBV5-5 to TRBJ2-7; perhaps TRBD2 as D (6 bases). Sequencing used blood, either unsorted or a sorted T cell fraction (not recorded which). The TCR was taken from a male donor with ankylosing spondylitis. In DNA, the CDR3 is TGTGCCAGCAGCCAAACTAGCATGATAAACGAGCAGTACTTC. It is translated as CASSQTSMINEQYF.